Shown below are 18 T cell receptor beta chains from a single sample sequenced in a study of OX40 agonist ivuxolimab in advanced cancers. Sequenced by immunoSEQ multiplex PCR; TCRdb stores in-frame clones only, minus some. The sample lists 16,000 or so clones, roughly 90% occurring once. The specimen comprised CD4+ or CD8+ T cells sorted from blood, sampled in a trial of the OX40 agonist ivuxolimab. The receptors here all came from an adult with an advanced solid tumor such as melanoma, head and neck, liver or kidney cancer.

This sequence joins TRBV18 and TRBJ2-5; D unresolved. The last part of the DNA fits TRBJ2-7 better; the J call may be wrong. Per germline, CDR1 KGHSH and CDR2 LQKENI. The CDR3 is 12 amino acids. This CDR3 reads CASSPRLYEQYF. The CDR3 region has the DNA TGTGCCAGCTCACCACGTCTCTACGAGCAGTACTTC.

V gene TRBV20-1 combines with J gene TRBJ2-1; D gene unclear. The CDR3 extends over 10 amino acids. The ends were cut back, 6 bases at V and 8 bases at J, with 8 bases in the middle. Germline assignment: CDR1 DFQATT and CDR2 SNEGSKA (reference sequence). The CDR3 coding sequence is TGCAGTGCCAGACGGGATGAGCAGTTCTTC. It yields the protein CSARRDEQFF.

The V and J genes are TRBV19 and TRBJ1-5; a weak D match, TRBD1 (5 bases). From germline, CDR1 is LNHDA and CDR2 SQIVND (reference sequence). V dropped 2 bases and J dropped 5 bases, with 10 bases sitting between them. The CDR3 extends over 14 amino acids. The CDR3 is CASSIQGSHQPQHF. DNA of the CDR3: TGTGCCAGTAGTATACAGGGAAGTCATCAGCCCCAGCATTTT.

The sample holds a few counts of this clone. The chain uses TRBV6-1 and TRBJ1-1; a weak D match, TRBD1 (5 bases). This CDR3 is 12 amino acids long. The V end lost 2 bases, the J end lost 11 bases, and 12 bases lay between the germline ends. Per the germline V gene, CDR1 is MNHNS and CDR2 is SASEGT. The CDR3 spells CASSERTSAAFF. The CDR3 nucleotides are TGTGCCAGCAGTGAAAGGACATCCGCCGCTTTCTTT.

The chain carries TRBV11-2 and TRBJ2-3, with 9 bases aligning to TRBD2. V trimming: 7 bases; J trimming: 5 bases; junction bases outside the gene matches: 13. Germline V gene lookup returns CDR1 SGHAT and CDR2 FQNNGV. The CDR3 is 16 amino acids. This CDR3 reads CASTHLASGILDTQYF. CDR3 DNA: TGTGCCAGCACCCATCTGGCTAGCGGGATTCTAGATACGCAGTATTTT.

V usage is TRBV7-3 and J usage is TRBJ1-3; D ambiguous. CDR3 length equals 17 residues. Trimming took off 2 bases at V and 4 bases at J, with 18 bases between the two ends. Germline V gives CDR1 SGHTA, CDR2 FQGTGA. DNA for the CDR3: TGTGCCAGCAGCTTATCCTACAAGGGCCTTGCAGGAAACACCATATATTTT. This gives the protein CASSLSYKGLAGNTIYF.

The V call is TRBV5-1, the J call TRBJ1-1; D gene unclear. The V end lost 4 bases, the J end lost 4 bases, and 17 bases lay between the germline ends. CDR3 length: 15 amino acids. Germline-derived CDR1 and CDR2 are SGHRS and YFSETQ. For the CDR3, the DNA is TGCGCCAGCAGCCCCCGGCCAGTTGAGGTCACTGAAGCTTTCTTT. Translating it yields CASSPRPVEVTEAFF.

The chain is built from TRBV7-3 and TRBJ2-7, with 7 positions matching TRBD2. Losses at the gene ends were 5 bases for V and 5 bases for J; bases not matched to a gene: 6. This CDR3 contains 13 residues. Germline V gives CDR1 SGHTA, CDR2 FQGTGA. The CDR3 DNA reads TGTGCCAGCAGCGCGCCGACTAGCAACGAGCAGTACTTC. Translated: CASSAPTSNEQYF. The entire variable domain, with the rest obtained from reference TRBV7-3 and TRBJ2-7, is as follows: GAGVSQTPSNKVTEKGKYVELRCDPISGHTALYWYRQSLGQGPEFLIYFQGTGAADDSGLPNDRFFAVRPEGSVSTLKIQRTERGDSAVYLCASSAPTSNEQYFGPGTRLTVT.

The chain couples TRBV29-1 to TRBJ2-7, with D possibly matching TRBD2 (5 bases). Deletions cut 6 bases from V and 7 bases from J, with 16 bases between. CDR1 and CDR2 (germline): SQVTM, ANQGSEA. CDR3 length equals 12 residues. CDR3 protein: CSVQGLGREQYF. CDR3 nucleotides: TGCAGCGTCCAAGGACTGGGGAGAGAGCAGTACTTC.

The chain links TRBV5-6 to TRBJ2-7; D gene uncertain. Germline V gene lookup returns CDR1 SGHDT and CDR2 YYEEEE. This CDR3 contains 10 residues. Trimming took 1 base from V and 7 from J, leaving 3 bases between them. Here the CDR3 DNA reads TGTGCCAGCAGCTTGTCTGAGCAGTACTTC. As protein: CASSLSEQYF.

CDR3 nucleotide sequence: TGCGCCAGCAGCGGAGGACACCTGGGAGAGACCCAGTACTTC. Amino acid sequence: CASSGGHLGETQYF. The V gene is TRBV5-1, the J gene TRBJ2-5; D assignment may be TRBD1 or TRBD2 (5 bases each). The CDR3 length is 14 residues. V was trimmed by 4 bases and J by 4 bases, leaving 14 bases between them. Germline lookup yields CDR1 SGHRS and CDR2 YFSETQ.

Only one count was recorded for this clone. This chain links TRBV7-2 with TRBJ2-7, with D hard to call. Germline V lookup: CDR1 SGHTA, CDR2 FQGNSA. CDR3 length: 12 residues. The germline V and J ends were trimmed by 4 bases and 5 bases, with 9 bases remaining between them. Here the CDR3 DNA reads TGTGCCAGCAGCTGGGGATTGAACGAGCAGTACTTC. Protein product: CASSWGLNEQYF.

V is TRBV2 and J is TRBJ2-6; no clear D gene. The CDR3 is 14 residues long. V lost 8 bases to trimming and J lost 1 base, with 9 bases between them. The germline gives CDR1 SNHLY, CDR2 FYNNEI. The CDR3: CASLETSGANVLTF. CDR3 nucleotide sequence: TGTGCCAGCCTGGAGACATCTGGGGCCAACGTCCTGACTTTC.

The J gene is TRBJ1-5, the V gene TRBV7-9; D gene ambiguous. The CDR3 spans 15 residues. V was clipped by 5 bases and J by 6 bases, with 17 bases between them. The germline CDR1 and CDR2 sequences are SEHNR and FQNEAQ (reference sequence). The CDR3 reads CASSGTGVPGQPQHF. CDR3 sequence (DNA): TGTGCCAGCAGCGGAACCGGTGTCCCGGGTCAGCCCCAGCATTTT.

The chain combines TRBV28 with TRBJ2-7; D not certain. V lost 6 bases and J 0 bases, leaving 9 bases between the germline ends. The V gene's germline CDR1 is MDHEN and CDR2 SYDVKM. There are 13 residues in the CDR3. CDR3: CASRGGSSYEQYF. The CDR3 DNA follows: TGTGCCAGCAGAGGCGGTAGCTCCTACGAGCAGTACTTC.

The genes are TRBV29-1 and TRBJ2-7, with TRBD2 matching over 8 bases. The CDR3 covers 15 residues. Germline V gene sequence: CDR1 SQVTM, CDR2 ANQGSEA. V lost 5 bases and J lost 2; bases outside the gene matches: 11. This CDR3 is CSVLQSGSITYEQYF. In nucleotides, the CDR3 is TGCAGCGTTCTACAAAGCGGGAGCATCACCTACGAGCAGTACTTC.

The rearrangement joins TRBV7-3 to TRBJ1-1; D ambiguous. Germline assignment: CDR1 SGHTA and CDR2 FQGTGA. The V end lost 1 base, the J end lost 4 bases, and 7 bases lay between the germline ends. The CDR3 extends over 13 amino acids. CDR3 coding DNA: TGTGCCAGCAGCTTAAATGTGGGCACTGAAGCTTTCTTT. Translation: CASSLNVGTEAFF.

A note on this clone: Other nucleotide sequences in the sample specify the same CDR3. The V gene is TRBV15, the J gene TRBJ1-4; D gene uncertain. Germline V gene lookup returns CDR1 LNHNV and CDR2 YYDKDF (reference sequence). CDR3 length: 13 residues. The ends were cut back, 0 bases at V and 8 bases at J, with 7 bases in the middle. CDR3 region: CATSRDPGEKLFF. CDR3 in DNA: TGTGCCACCAGCAGAGATCCGGGGGAAAAACTGTTTTTT.